Listed below are T cell receptor beta chains from one sample, sequenced in a study of blood T cell repertoires in COVID-19. Method: immunoSEQ multiplex PCR; TCRdb's copy keeps in-frame clones and lacks some. The sample includes over 150,000 clones, approximately 85% of them seen just once. The sample taken for sequencing was PBMCs or T cells enriched from blood (not recorded which). These receptor sequences come from a man aged 40-49 years who had recovered from COVID-19. CDR3s include the opening cysteine and the closing phenylalanine or tryptophan. A D gene is named only where the DNA matches it firmly. Not all rows give a size; the values are once, few, many and, for expanded clones, a class.

- | once | TRBJ2-5 | TRBV28 | TGTGCCAGCAGTCCATACCCAGAACGGGGAGAGACCCAGTACTTC | CASSPYPERGETQYF
TRBD1 | - | TRBJ2-5 | TRBV19 | TGTGCCAGTAGAGGGGACAGTGGAAGAGTCCAAGAGACCCAGTACTTC | CASRGDSGRVQETQYF
TRBD1 | - | TRBJ2-5 | TRBV7-3 | TGTGCCAGCAGCCAACCCGACAGGGGGGAGACCCAGTACTTC | CASSQPDRGETQYF
- | - | TRBJ1-5 | TRBV28 | TGTGCCGTTAGGGGTGGAAATCAGCCCCAGCATTTT | CAVRGGNQPQHF
TRBD1 | - | TRBJ1-1 | TRBV5-5 | TGTGCCAGCAGAAAGACAGGGGACACTGAAGCTTTCTTT | CASRKTGDTEAFF
TRBD1 | - | TRBJ1-3 | TRBV9 | TGTGCCAGCAGCGCCCCAGGGGGGAACTCTGGAAACACCATATATTTT | CASSAPGGNSGNTIYF
TRBD1 | - | TRBJ1-6 | TRBV5-1 | TGCGCCAGCAGCTTGGGACAGGGCAATGAGCCCCTCCACTTT | CASSLGQGNEPLHF
TRBD1 | - | TRBJ2-3 | TRBV5-6 | TGTGCCAGCAGCCCGAACGACAGGGGATACACAGATACGCAGTATTTT | CASSPNDRGYTDTQYF
- | - | TRBJ1-2 | TRBV5-4 | TGTGCCAGCAGCTTGGCAAACAGGCGGGGTGGCTACACCTTC | CASSLANRRGGYTF
- | - | TRBJ2-7 | TRBV12-5 | TGTGCTAGTGGTTCCTCCGTTTACGAGCAGTACTTC | CASGSSVYEQYF
- | - | TRBJ1-2 | TRBV28 | TGTGCCAGCAGTCTCGAGGGAAATGGCTACACCTTC | CASSLEGNGYTF
TRBD1 | - | TRBJ1-3 | TRBV2 | TGTGCCAGCGGGGGACAGTCTGGAAACACCATATATTTT | CASGGQSGNTIYF
TRBD1 | - | TRBJ1-1 | TRBV7-9 | TGTGCCAGCAGCCCACAGGGGCGTGGGGCTTTCTTT | CASSPQGRGAFF
- | once | TRBJ2-3 | TRBV12-3/TRBV12-4 | TGTGCCAGCAGTGCGCGGACAGATACGCAGTATTTT | CASSARTDTQYF
- | - | TRBJ2-3 | TRBV5-4 | TGTGCCAGCAGCTCCGAGGGACTTGGGCCTACAGATACGCAGTATTTT | CASSSEGLGPTDTQYF
- | - | TRBJ2-7 | TRBV6-6 | TGTGCCAGCAGTTACTTTGCAGGGGAATACGAGCAGTACTTC | CASSYFAGEYEQYF